These T cell receptor beta chains were read from a single sample in a study of blood T cell repertoires in COVID-19. Sequencing was performed with immunoSEQ multiplex PCR; in TCRdb, only in-frame clones are kept and a portion is missing. The table shows tens of thousands of clones, with 80% to 90% occurring only once. Specimen: peripheral blood. The receptors stem from a man over 45 with active COVID-19. CDR3s leave out the opening cysteine and the closing phenylalanine or tryptophan.

j_call | v_call | cdr3_aa
TRBJ2-6 | TRBV5-1 | ASDTGTSGLLGANVLT
TRBJ1-4 | TRBV6-1 | ASSEPYRATNEKLF
TRBJ1-1 | TRBV6-5 | ASNIRGRKYTEAF
TRBJ2-5 | TRBV4-2 | ASSQGTGGADGETQY
TRBJ2-3 | TRBV7-2 | ASSLDSSTDTQY
TRBJ2-3 | TRBV4-1 | ASSQEDGLAGVLDTQY
TRBJ1-2 | TRBV21-1 | ASSKEGGPH
TRBJ2-2 | TRBV27 | ASSLSRLATGELF
TRBJ2-7 | TRBV5-6 | ASSLLLAGGYEQY
TRBJ2-1 | TRBV5-1 | ASSVGPGGDNEQF
TRBJ2-2 | TRBV7-9 | ATGSANTGELF
TRBJ2-1 | TRBV15 | ATSITADEQF
TRBJ2-3 | TRBV4-3 | ASSQVTSGRDGDTQY
TRBJ2-7 | TRBV7-8 | ASSLGQGLPEEQY
TRBJ2-7 | TRBV20-1 | SASNLGDWVSEQY
TRBJ2-1 | TRBV7-2 | ASSLGGLGEQF
TRBJ2-5 | TRBV5-8 | ASSLEARETQY
TRBJ1-6 | TRBV5-4 | ASSFGTGRLSPLH
TRBJ2-5 | TRBV4-1 | ASSQAKAGLETQY
TRBJ2-5 | TRBV18 | ASSPLGQGAETQY
TRBJ2-3 | TRBV2 | ASTLAQTDTQY
TRBJ2-3 | TRBV5-5 | ASSLRSSGRVIGDTQY
TRBJ2-2 | TRBV19 | ASSTSATGELF
TRBJ2-5 | TRBV7-2 | ASSLALGGQETQY